The T cell receptor (beta chain) described here comes from a study of cytomegalovirus exposure and HLA in healthy donors (dated by TCRdb to 2016 to 2017). Regarding the study in general: An earlier analysis of several hundred of the donors reported 250 to 350 Gb of sequence data and some 120 million unique TCR beta sequences from 150 million to 200 million T cells. Because of strong linkage in the cohort, roughly five DR-DQ haplotypes were treated as single units for association and clustering. Among roughly 400 genotyped donors of the cohort, an average of around 250,000 unique TCR beta nucleotide sequences was sequenced per donor, of which roughly 18% were non-productive. High-throughput TCR immunosequencing, statistical association of individual TCRs with disease status, and machine learning were combined to predict cytomegalovirus infection status. Donor age, sex, ethnicity and CMV serostatus were compiled alongside the repertoire data. Every repertoire in the discovery cohort had been generated on one and the same sequencing platform. Both class I and class II loci were covered by HLA typing, at four-digit resolution. A separate validation cohort of 100 to 150 different subjects was used in addition to the approximately 700-subject first cohort. The later analysis used no new phenotypic data to find candidate immune exposures, relying instead on TCR beta sequences and their occurrence across donors. Typing coverage differed by locus: A, B, C, DRB1 and DQB1 were typed in about 629-640 donors, DQA1 in 522, DPA1 in 600 to 610, and DPB1 in 472. An earlier analysis of about 620 of the donors applied high-throughput TCR beta sequencing to assess whether each TCR beta V gene segment acted as functional or pseudogenic. A later analysis re-examined previously published TCR beta repertoires from hundreds of donors and added high-resolution HLA genotyping to investigate patterns of TCR occurrence. The genetic ancestry cluster associated with self-reported Caucasian donors included 81% of the 300 to 450 genotyped donors. An early release that covered 640 HLA-typed donors contained around 300 gigabases of sequencing data and 85 million to 100 million unique TCR sequences. In a later genetic analysis, genome-wide SNP genotypes for about 55% of the 666 donors were used, and that subset was treated as a discovery cohort. The study profiled the T cell repertoires of 500 to 800 subjects by immunosequencing and related them to cytomegalovirus serostatus. The aim of the study was to test whether cataloging public T cell receptors could identify signatures of past pathogen exposure. What the research found in general, with its limitations: Linkage disequilibrium might explain the correlated functional status among segregating V segments, but an unknown experimental factor could not be excluded. In a later analysis, HLA-associated TCR beta chains were found to be more clonally expanded and to have lower generation probabilities than equally common non-associated chains. Roughly uniform sequencing depth across donors was assumed in presence/absence analyses, although this assumption may not hold. In an earlier analysis of a few hundred of the donors, most TCR beta V segments were observed in productive rearrangements about 87% or about 30% of the time, broadly matching IMGT annotations. An association between a missense DCLRE1C variant and V-gene and J-gene trimming of TCR beta chains was found in a later genetic analysis and replicated in an independent cohort. The only immune exposure information available for the cohort was CMV serostatus. A later analysis found that TCR association rates varied across HLA loci, with DRB1 alleles showing the most associated TCRs and HLA-C alleles the fewest. According to a later analysis, parvovirus B19, influenza, CMV and Epstein-Barr virus appeared linked to several top co-occurrence clusters. According to the authors, the approach could potentially be generalized to other disease states and immunological phenotypes. A cluster of highly shared sequence variants was judged likely to represent a technical artifact of the sequencing pipeline. Some IMGT-functional V segments, including TRBV6-2 and TRBV6-3, could not be distinguished by the 87-base-pair reads and were therefore excluded. The cohort was sequenced for TCR beta chains only, and without alpha or paired-chain data the features that could be detected were limited. HLA typing was unavailable for some donors at each locus, so association tests used only the typed subset. Because counts were too low, approximately 18 rarely observed V segments, including chromosome 9 orphons, were excluded from the earlier analysis of about 500 of the donors. Across donors, most TCR sequences were observed very rarely, whereas some public TCRs were present in many individuals. When HLA alleles, especially DR and DQ, strongly co-occurred, attributing TCR associations to individual alleles was difficult. In a later analysis, most CMV-associated TCR beta chains were found to appear HLA-restricted, with HLA associations seemingly driven largely by CMV exposure. A further reported finding was that TCR beta sequences accurately predicted the HLA-A and HLA-B alleles for most subjects in the first cohort. In a later analysis, some 17,000 TCR beta sequences were associated with specific HLA alleles at a false discovery rate of 0.05. In vitro tests confirmed that three of the cytomegalovirus-associated TCR beta chains recognize cytomegalovirus antigens. In both the original and validation cohorts, the classifier was reported to diagnose cytomegalovirus status with high specificity and sensitivity. In a later genetic analysis, fewer N-insertions in productive TCRs were reported among donors in an Asian-associated ancestry cluster than the roughly 640-donor mean. A total of fewer than 200 TCR beta chains were listed by the study as associated with cytomegalovirus.

Receptor amplification or capture employed the immunoSEQ multiplex PCR assay. A mixture of 60 forward primers for TCR Vbeta segments and 13 reverse primers for TCR Jbeta segments was used in the multiplex PCR. The CDR3 region of rearranged TCR beta genes was amplified from genomic DNA with a multiplex PCR assay. The Illumina HiSeq System was used to sequence the amplified TCR beta libraries as 87-base-pair reads. Per the source publication's procedure: A later analysis counted tens of millions of unique TCR beta chains across the 550 to 750 repertoires, and some 11 million of these chains were shared by at least two donors. To remove PCR and sequencing errors, raw reads were error-corrected and collapsed into unique sequences using a nearest-neighbor algorithm that merged closely related sequences. Alignment of CDR3 sequences to IMGT reference sequences was used to assign V, D and J gene segments. For a sequence to be retained, at least a six-nucleotide match to both a V gene segment and a J gene segment was required. Rearrangements were classified as productive when the CDR3 lacked stop codons and remained in frame with V and J, and all other rearrangements were classified as non-productive. Following IMGT convention, CDR3 was defined as the stretch from the second conserved V-encoded cysteine up to the conserved J-encoded phenylalanine. In an earlier analysis of roughly 610 of the donors, sequences lacking an unambiguous match to a single V gene segment were excluded. In an earlier analysis of about 590 of the donors, a V segment was called functional when productive rearrangements were above 56.7%, and segregating when the standard deviation between donors exceeded 5%. A statistical classification framework was built to diagnose cytomegalovirus status from the catalog of TCR beta chain sequences. A later analysis assigned V and J genes by comparing TCR nucleotide sequences with IMGT/GENE-DB human TR gene sequences. A later analysis assigned CDR3 sequences and most-parsimonious VDJ recombination scenarios with the TCRdist pipeline. In a later analysis, each TCR beta chain was defined by its CDR3 amino acid sequence together with its V-gene family, and reads lacking a unique V-gene family were excluded. As a way to deal with suspected cross-contamination and a sequencing artifact, a later analysis dropped over 550 nucleotide sequences that were highly shared and had low generation probability. A later analysis calculated a clonal expansion index for each public chain from normalized within-repertoire ranks of inferred template counts. A later analysis computed generation probabilities with a VDJ recombination model fitted to out-of-frame rearrangements, and checked the results against IGoR. A later analysis scored TCR-TCR, TCR-HLA and TCR-CMV co-occurrence with hypergeometric tests, applying a repertoire-size bias correction to TCR pairs. To estimate false discovery rates, a later analysis permuted the HLA or CMV assignments 20 times. In a later analysis, co-occurring TCRs were grouped with DBSCAN, and TCRdist sequence similarity was added when clustering was performed within HLA-allele-positive subsets. For co-occurrence clustering, repertoires with fewer than 30,000 or more than 120,000 public chains were excluded, along with four to six repertoires with anomalous nucleotide sharing. Not all clones reach the TCRdb copy of this immuneACCESS table, which keeps in-frame sequences only. Checked studies attribute under half of the gap to unresolved V genes and leave the rest unexplained. V and J calls plus clone size are reproduced from that table; the DNA served to infer D and trimming. This sample gives about 120,000 clones in total; 60% to 85% of them show up just once. The top ten constitute 2.9% of the sample.

The cohort consisted of 650 to 850 healthy bone marrow donors. All cohort members were sampled while nominally healthy, although unrecorded immune exposures were likely present. The donor was CMV seropositive and belonged to the group of 250 to 350 seropositive cohort members. A peripheral blood sample was collected from each donor, and TCR beta sequencing was performed on peripheral blood mononuclear cells. Genomic DNA extraction from the blood cell samples was performed with the Qiagen DNeasy Blood Extraction Kit. This clone was recorded only once. Its antigen is still unknown. The sample holds no much larger clone one base away, and base qualities are not on file. From a lookup of the germline V gene, CDR1 and CDR2 are MNHEY and SVGAGI. The CDR3 spans 16 residues, from the cysteine through the phenylalanine. Just CDR3 DNA is preserved here, 48 bases in frame from base 1. V is cut back by 4 bases and J by 9 bases, with 11 bases in the junction unmatched.

The rearranged segments are TRBV6-5 and TRBJ2-2; 10 central nucleotides agree with TRBD1. This receptor was identified in a woman aged 40 to 50 in good health and CMV-seropositive. The sequenced material came from PBMCs. Read as DNA, the sequence is TGTGCCAGCAGTTTACCGGGGACAGGGGATTTTAGGGAGCTGTTTTTT. This gives the protein CASSLPGTGDFRELFF.